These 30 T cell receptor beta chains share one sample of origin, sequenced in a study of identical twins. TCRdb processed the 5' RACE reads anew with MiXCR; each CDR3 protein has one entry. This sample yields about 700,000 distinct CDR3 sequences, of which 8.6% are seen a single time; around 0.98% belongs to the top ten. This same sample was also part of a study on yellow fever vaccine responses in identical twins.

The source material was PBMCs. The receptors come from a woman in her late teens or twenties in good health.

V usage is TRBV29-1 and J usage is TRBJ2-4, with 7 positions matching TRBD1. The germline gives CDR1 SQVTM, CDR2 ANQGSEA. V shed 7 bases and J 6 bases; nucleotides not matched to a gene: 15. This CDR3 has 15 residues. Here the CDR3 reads CSATDRVDFGNIQYF. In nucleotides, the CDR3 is TGCAGCGCTACAGACAGGGTCGACTTCGGAAACATTCAGTACTTC.

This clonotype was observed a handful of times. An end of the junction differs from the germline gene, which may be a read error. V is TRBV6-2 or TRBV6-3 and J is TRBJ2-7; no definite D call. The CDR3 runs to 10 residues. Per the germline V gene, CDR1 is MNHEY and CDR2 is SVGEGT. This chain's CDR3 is CASNYTEQYF. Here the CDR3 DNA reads TGTGCCAGCAATTACACAGAGCAGTACTTC.

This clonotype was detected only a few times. The CDR3 reads CASSRSGRAQETQYF. In DNA form, the CDR3 reads TGTGCCAGCAGCCGATCGGGAAGGGCTCAAGAGACCCAGTACTTC. The chain recombines TRBV3-1 with TRBJ2-5, with D maybe TRBD2 (5 bases). The CDR3 consists of 15 residues. Germline assignment: CDR1 LGHDT and CDR2 YNNKEL (reference sequence). Trimming pared 4 bases from V and 2 bases from J, leaving 14 bases between.

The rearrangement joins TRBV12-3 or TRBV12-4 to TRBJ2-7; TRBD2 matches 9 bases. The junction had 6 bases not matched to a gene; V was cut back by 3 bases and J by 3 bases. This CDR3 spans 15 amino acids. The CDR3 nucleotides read TGTGCCAGCAGTTTTTCGGGCGGGAGGGACTACGAGCAGTACTTC. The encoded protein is CASSFSGGRDYEQYF.

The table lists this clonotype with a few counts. In nucleotides, the CDR3 is TGTGCCATCAGTGGAGACGGGCCGAACCAAGAGACCCAGTACTTC. Protein: CAISGDGPNQETQYF. The chain has TRBV10-3 and TRBJ2-5; D is ambiguous. Trimming removed 4 bases from V and 0 bases from J, with 12 bases in between. Germline V gene sequence: CDR1 ENHRY, CDR2 SYGVKD. The CDR3 loop spans 15 amino acids.

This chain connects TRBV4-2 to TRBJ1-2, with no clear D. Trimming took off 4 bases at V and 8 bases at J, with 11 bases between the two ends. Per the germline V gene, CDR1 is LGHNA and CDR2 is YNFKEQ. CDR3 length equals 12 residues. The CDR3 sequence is CASSPINGGYTF. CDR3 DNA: TGTGCCAGCAGCCCCATCAACGGGGGCTACACCTTC.

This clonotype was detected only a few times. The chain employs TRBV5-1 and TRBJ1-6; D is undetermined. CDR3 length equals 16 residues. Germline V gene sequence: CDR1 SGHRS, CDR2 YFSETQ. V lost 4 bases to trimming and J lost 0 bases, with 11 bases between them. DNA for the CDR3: TGCGCCAGCAGCGGGAGCGGAAGCTCCTATAATTCACCCCTCCACTTT. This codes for CASSGSGSSYNSPLHF.

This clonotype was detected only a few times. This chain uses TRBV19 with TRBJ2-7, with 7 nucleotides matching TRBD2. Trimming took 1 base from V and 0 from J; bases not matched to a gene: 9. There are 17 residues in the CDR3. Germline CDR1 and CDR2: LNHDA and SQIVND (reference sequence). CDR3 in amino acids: CASSIALPAGSSYEQYF. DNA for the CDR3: TGTGCCAGTAGTATAGCCCTTCCAGCGGGAAGCTCCTACGAGCAGTACTTC.

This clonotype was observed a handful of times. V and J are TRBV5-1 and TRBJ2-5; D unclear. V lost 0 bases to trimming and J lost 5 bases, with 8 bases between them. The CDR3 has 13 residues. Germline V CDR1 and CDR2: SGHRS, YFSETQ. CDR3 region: CASSLGSWETQYF. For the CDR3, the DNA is TGCGCCAGCAGCTTGGGTAGCTGGGAGACCCAGTACTTC.

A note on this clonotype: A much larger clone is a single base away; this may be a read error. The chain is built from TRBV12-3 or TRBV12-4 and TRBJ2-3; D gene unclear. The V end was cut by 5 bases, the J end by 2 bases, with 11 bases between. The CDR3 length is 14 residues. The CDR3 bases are TGTGCCAGCAGTGCAGTACGAACCACAGATACGCAGTATTTT. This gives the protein CASSAVRTTDTQYF.

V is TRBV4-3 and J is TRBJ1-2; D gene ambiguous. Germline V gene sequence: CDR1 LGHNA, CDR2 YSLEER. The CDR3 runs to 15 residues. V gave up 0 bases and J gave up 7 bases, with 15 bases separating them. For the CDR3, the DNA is TGCGCCAGCAGCCAAGATTCCATAGTGTTGGGTGGCTACACCTTC. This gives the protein CASSQDSIVLGGYTF.

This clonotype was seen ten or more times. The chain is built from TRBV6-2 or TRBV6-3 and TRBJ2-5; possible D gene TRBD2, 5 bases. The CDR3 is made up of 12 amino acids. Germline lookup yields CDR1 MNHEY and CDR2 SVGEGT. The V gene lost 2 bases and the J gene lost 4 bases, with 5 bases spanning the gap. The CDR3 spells CASSYRGETQYF. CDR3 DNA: TGTGCCAGCAGTTACCGGGGAGAGACCCAGTACTTC.

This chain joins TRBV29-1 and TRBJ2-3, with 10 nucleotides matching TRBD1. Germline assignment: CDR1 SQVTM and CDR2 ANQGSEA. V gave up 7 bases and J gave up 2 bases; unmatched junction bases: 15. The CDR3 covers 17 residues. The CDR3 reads CSDTGQGTPLITDTQYF. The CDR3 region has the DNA TGCAGCGATACGGGACAGGGGACACCTCTTATCACAGATACGCAGTATTTT.

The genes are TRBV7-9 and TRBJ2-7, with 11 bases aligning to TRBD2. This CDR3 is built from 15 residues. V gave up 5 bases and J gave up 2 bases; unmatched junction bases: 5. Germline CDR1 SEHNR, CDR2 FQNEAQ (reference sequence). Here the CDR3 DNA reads TGTGCCAGCAGCGGGGGACTAGCGGATCCCTACGAGCAGTACTTC. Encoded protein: CASSGGLADPYEQYF.

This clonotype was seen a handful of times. The DNA of the CDR3 is TGTGCCAGCAGCCCGGGTTCAGGCAATGAGCAGTTCTTC. Its protein is CASSPGSGNEQFF. This sequence joins TRBV11-3 and TRBJ2-1; D gene unclear. The CDR3 is 13 residues long. Germline CDR1 and CDR2: SGHNT and YENEEA. V gave up 5 bases and J gave up 6 bases, with 11 bases separating them.

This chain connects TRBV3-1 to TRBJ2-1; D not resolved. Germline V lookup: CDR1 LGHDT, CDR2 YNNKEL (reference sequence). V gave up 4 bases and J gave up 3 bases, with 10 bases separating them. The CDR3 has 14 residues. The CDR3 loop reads CASSLTGIYNEQFF. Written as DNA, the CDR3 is TGTGCCAGCAGCCTAACTGGCATCTACAATGAGCAGTTCTTC.

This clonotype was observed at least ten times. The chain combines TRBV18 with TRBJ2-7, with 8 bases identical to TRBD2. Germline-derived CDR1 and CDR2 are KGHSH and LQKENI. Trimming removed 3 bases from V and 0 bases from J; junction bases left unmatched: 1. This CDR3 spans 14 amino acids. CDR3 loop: CASSPLAGSYEQYF. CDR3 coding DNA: TGTGCCAGCTCACCTCTAGCGGGCTCCTACGAGCAGTACTTC.

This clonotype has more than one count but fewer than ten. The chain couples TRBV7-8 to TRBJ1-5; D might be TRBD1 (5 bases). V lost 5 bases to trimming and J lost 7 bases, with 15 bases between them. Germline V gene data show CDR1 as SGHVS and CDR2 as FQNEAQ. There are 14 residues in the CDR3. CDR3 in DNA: TGTGCCAGCAGCCCAGGGAAACGCGAACAGCCCCAGCATTTT. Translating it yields CASSPGKREQPQHF.

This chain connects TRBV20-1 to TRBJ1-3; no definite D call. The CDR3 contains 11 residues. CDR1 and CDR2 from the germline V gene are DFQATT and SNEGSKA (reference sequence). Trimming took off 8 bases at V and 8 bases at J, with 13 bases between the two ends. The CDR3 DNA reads TGCAGTACTCCCCGCGCAGACACCATATATTTT. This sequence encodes CSTPRADTIYF.

CDR3 bases: TGTGCCAGCAGCCTAGAGGATATTCAGTACTTC. Its protein product is CASSLEDIQYF. The chain links TRBV5-8 to TRBJ2-4, with D hard to call. The germline V gene has CDR1 SGHTS and CDR2 YDEGEE. V gave up 4 bases and J gave up 10 bases, with 9 bases separating them. This CDR3 has 11 residues.

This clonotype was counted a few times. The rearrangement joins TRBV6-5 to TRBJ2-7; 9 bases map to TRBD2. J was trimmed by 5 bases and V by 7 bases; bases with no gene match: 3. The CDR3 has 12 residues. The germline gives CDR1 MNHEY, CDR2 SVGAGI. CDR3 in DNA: TGTGCCAGCACCGCTAGCGGGAACGAGCAGTACTTC. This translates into CASTASGNEQYF.

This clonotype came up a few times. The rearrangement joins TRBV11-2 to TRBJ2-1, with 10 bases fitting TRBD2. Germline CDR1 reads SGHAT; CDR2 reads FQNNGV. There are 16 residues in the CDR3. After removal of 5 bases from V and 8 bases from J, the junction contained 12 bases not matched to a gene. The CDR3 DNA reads TGTGCCAGCAGCAGTTCATCGGGACTAGCGTTCGATGAGCAGTTCTTC. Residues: CASSSSSGLAFDEQFF.

This CDR3 is CASSLGGAPIEQYF. The CDR3 DNA reads TGTGCCAGCAGCTTAGGTGGGGCGCCGATCGAGCAGTACTTC. This chain connects TRBV7-2 to TRBJ2-7, with a possible D match to TRBD1 (5 bases). V lost 1 base to trimming and J lost 6 bases, with 13 bases between them. Germline-derived CDR1 and CDR2 are SGHTA and FQGNSA. CDR3 length: 14 amino acids.

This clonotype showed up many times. This chain's CDR3 is CASSSGGGEQFF. The CDR3 coding sequence is TGTGCCAGCAGTTCAGGGGGGGGTGAGCAGTTCTTC. V and J are TRBV12-3 or TRBV12-4 and TRBJ2-1; D could derive from TRBD1 or TRBD2 (7 bases each). This CDR3 is 12 amino acids long. Trimming pared 4 bases from V and 9 bases from J, leaving 10 bases between.

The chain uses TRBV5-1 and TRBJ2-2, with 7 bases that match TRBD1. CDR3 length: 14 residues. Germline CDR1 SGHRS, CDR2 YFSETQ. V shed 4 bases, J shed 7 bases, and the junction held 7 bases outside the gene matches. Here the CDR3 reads CASSMQGVIGELFF. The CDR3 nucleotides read TGCGCCAGCAGCATGCAGGGGGTGATCGGGGAGCTGTTTTTT.

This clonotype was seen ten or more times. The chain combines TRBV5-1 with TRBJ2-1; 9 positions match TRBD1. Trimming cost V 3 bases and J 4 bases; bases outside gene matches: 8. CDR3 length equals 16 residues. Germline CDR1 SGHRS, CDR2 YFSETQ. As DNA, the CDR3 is TGCGCCAGCAGCTCAGGAGGACAGGGGTGGTACAATGAGCAGTTCTTC. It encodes CASSSGGQGWYNEQFF. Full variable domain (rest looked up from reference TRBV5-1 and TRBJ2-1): KAGVTQTPRYLIKTRGQQVTLSCSPISGHRSVSWYQQTPGQGLQFLFEYFSETQRNKGNFPGRFSGRQFSNSRSEMNVSTLELGDSALYLCASSSGGQGWYNEQFFGPGTRLTVL.

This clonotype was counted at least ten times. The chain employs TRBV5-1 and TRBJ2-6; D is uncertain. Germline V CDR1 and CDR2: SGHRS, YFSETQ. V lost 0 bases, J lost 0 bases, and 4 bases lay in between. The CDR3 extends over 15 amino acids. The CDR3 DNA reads TGCGCCAGCAGCTTGGCCCTCTCTGGGGCCAACGTCCTGACTTTC. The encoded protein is CASSLALSGANVLTF.

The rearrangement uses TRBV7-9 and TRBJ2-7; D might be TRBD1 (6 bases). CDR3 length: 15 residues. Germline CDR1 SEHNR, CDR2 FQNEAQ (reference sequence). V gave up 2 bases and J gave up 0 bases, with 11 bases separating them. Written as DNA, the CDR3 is TGTGCCAGCAGCTTACAGGGGTCAAGCTCCTACGAGCAGTACTTC. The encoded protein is CASSLQGSSSYEQYF.

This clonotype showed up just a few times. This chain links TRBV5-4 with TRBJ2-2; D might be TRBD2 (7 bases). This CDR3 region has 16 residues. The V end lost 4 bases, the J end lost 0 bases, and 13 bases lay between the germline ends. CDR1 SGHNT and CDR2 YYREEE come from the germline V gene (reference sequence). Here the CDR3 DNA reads TGTGCCAGCAGCGGAAAGGGGGGGTCGAACACCGGGGAGCTGTTTTTT. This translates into CASSGKGGSNTGELFF.

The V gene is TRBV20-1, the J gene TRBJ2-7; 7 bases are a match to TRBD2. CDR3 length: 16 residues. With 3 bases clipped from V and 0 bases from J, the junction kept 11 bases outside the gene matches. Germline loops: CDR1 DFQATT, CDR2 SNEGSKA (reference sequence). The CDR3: CSASELAGESSYEQYF. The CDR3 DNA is TGCAGTGCTAGTGAATTAGCGGGCGAGAGCTCCTACGAGCAGTACTTC.